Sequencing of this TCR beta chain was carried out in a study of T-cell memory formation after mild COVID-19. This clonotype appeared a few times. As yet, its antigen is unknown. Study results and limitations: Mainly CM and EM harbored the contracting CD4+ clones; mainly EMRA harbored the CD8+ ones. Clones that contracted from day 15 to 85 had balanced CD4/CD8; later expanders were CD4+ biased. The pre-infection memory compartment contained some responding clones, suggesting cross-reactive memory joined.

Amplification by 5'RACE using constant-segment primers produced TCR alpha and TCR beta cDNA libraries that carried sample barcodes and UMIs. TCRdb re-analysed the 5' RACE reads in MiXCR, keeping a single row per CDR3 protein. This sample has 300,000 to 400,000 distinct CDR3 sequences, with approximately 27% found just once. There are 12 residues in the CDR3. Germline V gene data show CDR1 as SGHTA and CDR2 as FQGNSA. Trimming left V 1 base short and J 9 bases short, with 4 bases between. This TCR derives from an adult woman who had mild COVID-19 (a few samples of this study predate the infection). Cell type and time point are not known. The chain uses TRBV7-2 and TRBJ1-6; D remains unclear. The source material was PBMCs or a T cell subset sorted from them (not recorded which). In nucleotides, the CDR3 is TGTGCCAGCAGCTTAGTTAGTTCACCCCTCCACTTT. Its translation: CASSLVSSPLHF.